Below, 21 T cell receptor beta chains from the same sample are listed, as sequenced in a study of human T cells and chemical hapten exposure. One entry per CDR3 protein results from TCRdb running MiXCR on the RACE reads. The sample has approximately 160,000 distinct CDR3 sequences; 28% are singletons. Time point described: patch test 3, about 24 weeks after DPC sensitization. Noted treatment: therapeutic diphenylcyclopropenone sensitization with weekly scalp DPC. The sample in question was whole blood, obtained in connection with sensitization to the hapten diphenylcyclopropenone (DPC). These receptors all come from a woman younger than 30 with alopecia areata. Some clones in this sample may be carry-over from other donors' samples.

This clonotype was observed a few times. The rearrangement joins TRBV20-1 to TRBJ2-7, with TRBD2 identical over 7 bases. Per germline, CDR1 DFQATT and CDR2 SNEGSKA (reference sequence). This CDR3 comprises 12 residues. The V segment lost 2 bases and the J segment 2 bases; nucleotides outside the gene matches: 0. The CDR3 sequence is CSARLAAYEQYF. CDR3 sequence (DNA): TGCAGTGCTAGACTAGCGGCCTACGAGCAGTACTTC.

This clonotype was observed a few times. The V and J genes are TRBV5-1 and TRBJ1-2; the D gene is possibly TRBD1 (6 bases). V shed 6 bases and J shed 2 bases, with 17 bases lying between them. The germline V gene encodes CDR1 SGHRS and CDR2 YFSETQ. This CDR3 comprises 15 residues. CDR3 DNA: TGCGCCAGCACTAGTTACGGGGGCCGGAACTATGGCTACACCTTC. Protein product: CASTSYGGRNYGYTF.

This clonotype was counted at least ten times. At one end, the junction sequence differs from germline, possibly due to a read error. The rearrangement joins TRBV7-2 to TRBJ2-3; weak D call: TRBD2 (6 bases). This CDR3 spans 13 amino acids. Per the germline V gene, CDR1 is SGHTA and CDR2 is FQGNSA. CDR3 region: CASSLARTDTQYF. DNA for the CDR3: TGTGCCAGCAGCCTAGCGCGCACAGATACGCAGTATTTT.

V is TRBV7-2 and J is TRBJ2-1, with 11 bases fitting TRBD2. V trimming: 0 bases; J trimming: 7 bases; junction bases outside the gene matches: 2. CDR3 length: 15 amino acids. Per germline, CDR1 SGHTA and CDR2 FQGNSA. The CDR3, as DNA: TGTGCCAGCAGCTTAGCTGCTAGCGGGAGGAATGAGCAGTTCTTC. This codes for CASSLAASGRNEQFF. The whole variable domain, filled in from reference TRBV7-2 and TRBJ2-1, reads GAGVSQSPSNKVTEKGKDVELRCDPISGHTALYWYRQSLGQGLEFLIYFQGNSAPDKSGLPSDRFSAERTGGSVSTLTIQRTQQEDSAVYLCASSLAASGRNEQFFGPGTRLTVL.

The CDR3 is CASSLGFGTEAFF. CDR3 coding DNA: TGTGCCAGCAGTTTGGGTTTCGGCACTGAAGCTTTCTTT. The chain recombines TRBV12-3 or TRBV12-4 with TRBJ1-1; D is unresolved. The CDR3 has 13 amino acids. The germline V and J ends were trimmed by 3 bases and 4 bases, with 9 bases remaining between them.

The V call is TRBV6-5, the J call TRBJ2-3; D tentatively fits TRBD1 or TRBD2 (5 bases each). CDR3 length equals 14 residues. Trimming shortened V by 11 bases and J by 1 base, and 16 bases separated the two germline ends. Germline V gives CDR1 MNHEY, CDR2 SVGAGI. CDR3 amino acids: CAVRDLRRTDTQYF. As DNA, the CDR3 is TGTGCCGTCCGGGACCTACGCCGCACAGATACGCAGTATTTT.

The genes are TRBV4-3 and TRBJ1-2; TRBD1 matches at 8 bases. Germline trimming cut 4 bases from V and 4 bases from J; bases unmatched to any gene: 5. The CDR3 has 14 amino acids. Germline V gives CDR1 LGHNA, CDR2 YSLEER. CDR3 DNA sequence: TGCGCCAGCAGCCCCCAGGGGGCAGGCTATGGCTACACCTTC. Translation gives CASSPQGAGYGYTF.

The chain carries TRBV30 and TRBJ2-1; possibly TRBD2 for D (6 bases). The CDR3 has 16 residues. V was pared by 3 bases and J by 6 bases, with 21 bases between. In germline, CDR1 is GTSNPN, CDR2 SVGIG (reference sequence). The CDR3 DNA reads as TGTGCCTGGAGGTTATGGGGAGGAGCACACGTCAATGAGCAGTTCTTC. Its translation: CAWRLWGGAHVNEQFF.

This clonotype was seen a handful of times. The J gene is TRBJ1-2, the V gene TRBV29-1; TRBD1 matches at 7 bases. The V and J ends lost 7 bases and 8 bases, in that order; junction bases with no gene match: 7. Germline assignment: CDR1 SQVTM and CDR2 ANQGSEA. This CDR3 has 11 residues. The CDR3: CSGRQGEGYTF. DNA for the CDR3: TGCAGCGGGAGGCAGGGGGAGGGCTACACCTTC.

This clonotype was observed a few times. V gene TRBV6-2 or TRBV6-3 combines with J gene TRBJ1-5, with 8 bases lining up with TRBD1. The CDR3 runs 15 residues. J lost 3 bases, V lost 5 bases, and 6 bases had no gene match. The germline CDR1 and CDR2 sequences are MNHEY and SVGEGT. The CDR3 nucleotides are TGTGCCAGCAGTGCCGGGACAGGCACCAATCAGCCCCAGCATTTT. Its protein product is CASSAGTGTNQPQHF.

This clonotype was seen a handful of times. The chain recombines TRBV7-3 with TRBJ2-2; D is unresolved. This CDR3 is 13 amino acids long. V shed 5 bases and J shed 6 bases, with 10 bases lying between them. The germline CDR1 and CDR2 sequences are SGHTA and FQGTGA. The CDR3 sequence is CASSAIAPGELFF. DNA for the CDR3: TGTGCCAGCAGCGCCATTGCCCCCGGGGAGCTGTTTTTT. The entire variable domain, with the rest obtained from reference TRBV7-3 and TRBJ2-2, is as follows: GAGVSQTPSNKVTEKGKYVELRCDPISGHTALYWYRQSLGQGPEFLIYFQGTGAADDSGLPNDRFFAVRPEGSVSTLKIQRTERGDSAVYLCASSAIAPGELFFGEGSRLTVL.

This sequence joins TRBV7-9 and TRBJ2-3, with 9 bases lining up with TRBD1. Germline V gives CDR1 SEHNR, CDR2 FQNEAQ (reference sequence). V was pared by 1 base and J by 5 bases, with 13 bases of the junction left unmatched. The CDR3 sequence is 18 residues long. In nucleotides, the CDR3 is TGTGCCAGCAGCTTAGTAGGATTAACAGGGGGCTTTATAGATACGCAGTATTTT. Protein: CASSLVGLTGGFIDTQYF.

The rearrangement links TRBV15 to TRBJ2-3, with TRBD2 matching over 11 bases. The germline CDR1 and CDR2 sequences are LNHNV and YYDKDF (reference sequence). V shed 1 base and J 3 bases; nucleotides not matched to a gene: 6. The CDR3 has 17 amino acids. DNA for the CDR3: TGTGCCACCAGCAGAGCGGCTAGCGGGGGGTGGACAGATACGCAGTATTTT. It translates to CATSRAASGGWTDTQYF.

V is TRBV9 and J is TRBJ1-2; 10 bases align to TRBD1. Germline-derived CDR1 and CDR2 are SGDLS and YYNGEE. With V trimmed by 7 bases and J by 0 bases, 6 bases remained unmatched. This CDR3 has 15 residues. CDR3 DNA sequence: TGTGCCAGCGGAGGGGGACAGGGGCCTAACTATGGCTACACCTTC. Its translation is CASGGGQGPNYGYTF.

V and J are TRBV14 and TRBJ1-2, with D uncertain. The CDR3 is 15 residues long. Germline-derived CDR1 and CDR2 are SGHDN and FVKESK. V was clipped by 4 bases and J by 1 base, with 13 bases between them. The CDR3 protein is CASSPHKALNYGYTF. The CDR3 nucleotides read TGTGCCAGCAGCCCCCACAAGGCACTTAACTATGGCTACACCTTC.

This clonotype showed up many times. The chain recombines TRBV29-1 with TRBJ2-7; 8 bases fit TRBD1. Per the germline V gene, CDR1 is SQVTM and CDR2 is ANQGSEA. With 6 bases clipped from V and 2 bases from J, the junction kept 6 bases outside the gene matches. This CDR3 has 13 amino acids. CDR3: CSVDQGAPYEQYF. For the CDR3, the DNA is TGCAGCGTGGATCAGGGGGCCCCCTACGAGCAGTACTTC.

This clonotype has more than one count but fewer than ten. The J gene is TRBJ2-3, the V gene TRBV9; maybe TRBD1 (6 bases). Germline loops: CDR1 SGDLS, CDR2 YYNGEE. The V end lost 6 bases, the J end lost 2 bases, and 16 bases lay between the germline ends. This CDR3 has 15 residues. CDR3 region: CASTPTGIPTDTQYF. CDR3 in DNA: TGTGCCAGCACCCCGACAGGAATCCCCACAGATACGCAGTATTTT.

The rearrangement uses TRBV20-1 and TRBJ2-3; tentatively, D is TRBD1 (6 bases). The V gene lost 0 bases and the J gene lost 3 bases, with 16 bases spanning the gap. Germline CDR1 and CDR2: DFQATT and SNEGSKA (reference sequence). This CDR3 region has 16 residues. As DNA, the CDR3 is TGCAGTGCTAGAGATCCCTGGACAGACACAACAGATACGCAGTATTTT. Amino acid sequence: CSARDPWTDTTDTQYF.

The rearrangement uses TRBV25-1 and TRBJ2-1; D is possibly TRBD2 (5 bases). V gave up 7 bases and J gave up 9 bases, with 16 bases separating them. The germline gives CDR1 MGHDK, CDR2 SYGVNS. This CDR3 has 13 amino acids. The CDR3 nucleotides read TGTGCCAGCACTAGCAGCACCTTGGCTGAGCAGTTCTTC. Encoded protein: CASTSSTLAEQFF.

CDR3 sequence reads: CASSLSLSSTDTQYF. In DNA, the CDR3 is TGTGCCAGCAGTTTAAGCCTTTCAAGCACAGATACGCAGTATTTT. V gene TRBV12-3 or TRBV12-4 combines with J gene TRBJ2-3; D ambiguous. Trimming shortened V by 2 bases and J by 0 bases, and 9 bases separated the two germline ends. The CDR3 is made up of 15 amino acids.

This clonotype was detected a few times. The rearrangement joins TRBV5-4 to TRBJ1-6; tentatively, D is TRBD1 (6 bases). The CDR3 is 15 residues long. V shed 0 bases and J shed 7 bases, with 11 bases lying between them. Germline CDR1 is SGHNT and CDR2 is YYREEE (reference sequence). CDR3 protein: CASSLATGSNSPLHF. The DNA for the CDR3 is TGTGCCAGCAGCTTGGCCACAGGGTCCAATTCACCCCTCCACTTT.